Each of the 6 T cell receptor beta chains below was sequenced from the same sample in a study of siplizumab effects on memory and regulatory T cells. Libraries were prepared by immunoSEQ multiplex PCR; TCRdb keeps only in-frame clonotypes and omits some of them. Of 50,000 to 75,000 clones listed, around 80% are singletons. Sequenced material: memory CD4+ T cells sorted from blood. Receptor source: a human donor in good health.

The chain employs TRBV7-2 and TRBJ1-2; D is ambiguous. Germline CDR1 and CDR2: SGHTA and FQGNSA. Trimming left V 0 bases short and J 10 bases short, with 18 bases between. The CDR3 extends over 15 amino acids. The CDR3 nucleotides read TGTGCCAGCAGCTTAGCGAGGGATGCGAGAGTTGACTACACCTTC. Its translation is CASSLARDARVDYTF.

The chain carries TRBV2 and TRBJ2-3; 12 nucleotides align to TRBD2. V was clipped by 1 base and J by 0 bases; unmatched bases: 11. Germline assignment: CDR1 SNHLY and CDR2 FYNNEI. This CDR3 region has 20 residues. The CDR3, as DNA: TGTGCCAGCAGTGAAGGCGTACTAGCGGGGGGCCCGGGGAGCACAGATACGCAGTATTTT. It is translated as CASSEGVLAGGPGSTDTQYF.

The rearrangement joins TRBV6-5 to TRBJ1-6; D gene ambiguous. The V gene lost 2 bases and the J gene lost 6 bases, with 5 bases spanning the gap. The length of the CDR3 is 13 residues. Per germline, CDR1 MNHEY and CDR2 SVGAGI. CDR3: CASSYAFNSPLHF. The CDR3 DNA follows: TGTGCCAGCAGTTACGCTTTTAATTCACCCCTCCACTTT.

The chain joins TRBV7-6 to TRBJ1-2; 7 bases are a match to TRBD1. The CDR3 contains 13 residues. Germline CDR1 reads SGHVS; CDR2 reads FNYEAQ. With 5 bases clipped from V and 6 bases from J, the junction kept 6 bases outside the gene matches. The DNA of the CDR3 is TGTGCCAGCAGCCAGACAGGGTTGGATGGCTACACCTTC. It encodes CASSQTGLDGYTF.

In nucleotides, the CDR3 is TGTGCCAGTAAAAGCATTTCAGGGTCCCCTGGCTACACCTTC. Its translation: CASKSISGSPGYTF. The chain employs TRBV19 and TRBJ1-2, with D tentatively TRBD1 (5 bases). V shed 7 bases and J shed 7 bases, with 19 bases lying between them. Germline V gene lookup returns CDR1 LNHDA and CDR2 SQIVND (reference sequence). This CDR3 has 14 amino acids.

This clone was picked up a small number of times. This sequence joins TRBV5-1 and TRBJ2-3; perhaps TRBD2 as D (5 bases). The CDR3 is 14 amino acids. The V gene's germline CDR1 is SGHRS and CDR2 YFSETQ. Trimming cost V 1 base and J 3 bases, with 9 bases left between them. CDR3 sequence: CASSLSSGTDTQYF. The CDR3 region has the DNA TGCGCCAGCAGCTTGAGTTCGGGAACAGATACGCAGTATTTT.